Below are 27 T cell receptor beta chains sequenced from a single sample in a study of shared clonotypes between healthy human individuals (dated by TCRdb to 2020 to 2021). The library relied on the immunoSEQ multiplex PCR assay. TCRdb limited this immuneACCESS table to in-frame rearrangements with V and J called. A share of clones is missing; checked studies link under half to unresolved V genes, and the rest is unexplained. Counted in this sample were some 1,600,000 clones; approximately 98% of them appeared once. Of the sample, about 0.4% falls within the top ten clones. The sequenced sample was naive CD4+ T cells sorted from blood. The intended sense of this specimen's cell subset or site label: CD45RA+ positively selected. The receptors shown here come from a young man in good health.

Remarks on this clone: Within the sample, other DNA sequences also encode this same CDR3. The V gene is TRBV19, the J gene TRBJ2-1; 9 bases are a match to TRBD1. CDR3 size: 15 residues. V was pared by 3 bases and J by 0 bases, with 0 bases of the junction left unmatched. Per the germline V gene, CDR1 is LNHDA and CDR2 is SQIVND (reference sequence). CDR3 loop: CASSMGQGSYNEQFF. Written as DNA, the CDR3 is TGTGCCAGTAGTATGGGACAGGGCTCCTACAATGAGCAGTTCTTC.

The V gene is TRBV5-1, the J gene TRBJ1-1; a weak D match, TRBD1 (6 bases). CDR1 and CDR2 (germline): SGHRS, YFSETQ. V gave up 0 bases and J gave up 5 bases, with 14 bases separating them. This CDR3 has 15 amino acids. Here the CDR3 reads CASSLEPQGLTEAFF. The CDR3, as DNA: TGCGCCAGCAGCTTGGAACCCCAGGGGCTTACTGAAGCTTTCTTT.

The CDR3 sequence is CASSLSGGPTHEQYF. DNA of the CDR3: TGTGCCAGCAGTTTATCAGGGGGGCCCACCCACGAGCAGTACTTC. J is TRBJ2-7 and V is TRBV28; D is perhaps TRBD1 (7 bases). Between the trimmed V and J ends, which lost 1 base and 5 bases, there was a span of 15 bases. Germline CDR1 is MDHEN and CDR2 is SYDVKM. The CDR3 consists of 15 residues.

V usage is TRBV7-2 and J usage is TRBJ2-1, with D perhaps matching TRBD1 (6 bases). The CDR3 totals 14 residues. CDR1 is SGHTA and CDR2 is FQGNSA in the germline V gene. Deletions cut 4 bases from V and 5 bases from J, with 12 bases between. The CDR3 here is CASSSIRGNNEQFF. The CDR3 DNA reads TGTGCCAGCAGCTCAATCAGGGGTAACAATGAGCAGTTCTTC. The variable domain in full, with the rest retrieved from reference TRBV7-2 and TRBJ2-1, is GAGVSQSPSNKVTEKGKDVELRCDPISGHTALYWYRQSLGQGLEFLIYFQGNSAPDKSGLPSDRFSAERTGGSVSTLTIQRTQQEDSAVYLCASSSIRGNNEQFFGPGTRLTVL.

The chain links TRBV18 to TRBJ1-1; D might be TRBD1 (6 bases). CDR1 is KGHSH and CDR2 is LQKENI in the germline V gene. The CDR3 is 15 residues long. Trimming cost V 3 bases and J 1 base, with 12 bases left between them. In DNA form, the CDR3 reads TGTGCCAGCTCACCTAACCGGGACAAGAACACTGAAGCTTTCTTT. This encodes CASSPNRDKNTEAFF.

The CDR3 sequence is CASSPTLSKETQYF. In DNA form, the CDR3 reads TGTGCCAGCAGCCCTACTCTGTCCAAAGAGACCCAGTACTTC. The gene calls are TRBV7-2 and TRBJ2-5; D gene unclear. CDR1 is SGHTA and CDR2 is FQGNSA in the germline V gene. V lost 5 bases and J lost 3, with 13 bases in between. The CDR3 is 14 residues long.

The chain has TRBV5-1 and TRBJ2-3, with D perhaps matching TRBD1 or TRBD2 (6 bases each). CDR1 is SGHRS and CDR2 is YFSETQ in the germline V gene. V lost 0 bases and J lost 2, with 16 bases in between. This CDR3 spans 17 amino acids. Written as DNA, the CDR3 is TGCGCCAGCAGCTTGGTGCCGCAGGGGAGGATCACAGATACGCAGTATTTT. Its protein product is CASSLVPQGRITDTQYF.

The chain is built from TRBV19 and TRBJ1-4, with 7 bases that match TRBD1. The trim removed 0 bases at V and 10 bases at J, leaving 14 bases unmatched. Germline CDR1 and CDR2: LNHDA and SQIVND (reference sequence). CDR3 length equals 17 residues. CDR3 nucleotides: TGTGCCAGTAGTATAGATATATCCTGGACAGGTCAGAGAAAACTGTTTTTT. Protein sequence: CASSIDISWTGQRKLFF.

V and J are TRBV7-9 and TRBJ1-1; no firm D call. This CDR3 has 13 residues. Germline V gene data show CDR1 as SEHNR and CDR2 as FQNEAQ (reference sequence). Trimming removed 3 bases from V and 6 bases from J, with 11 bases in between. CDR3 coding DNA: TGTGCCAGCAGCTTCCTAGGGTTCGCTGAAGCTTTCTTT. Translated, it gives CASSFLGFAEAFF.

This chain uses TRBV5-8 with TRBJ1-4, with D possibly TRBD1 on 5 matching bases. The CDR3 has 16 amino acids. Trimming shortened V by 3 bases and J by 7 bases, and 19 bases separated the two germline ends. Germline V lookup: CDR1 SGHTS, CDR2 YDEGEE. CDR3 amino acids: CASSSQRSGGGEKLFF. The CDR3 DNA reads TGTGCCAGCAGCTCCCAGCGCTCGGGCGGGGGTGAAAAACTGTTTTTT.

The V gene is TRBV11-2, the J gene TRBJ2-1; possibly TRBD2 for D (6 bases). The CDR3 spans 15 residues. Trimming cost V 0 bases and J 7 bases, with 13 bases left between them. Germline loops: CDR1 SGHAT, CDR2 FQNNGV. In DNA, the CDR3 is TGTGCCAGCAGCTTAGAACCGGGACTCCTAAATGAGCAGTTCTTC. This encodes CASSLEPGLLNEQFF.

This chain uses TRBV21-1 with TRBJ2-7. TRBV21-1 is a pseudogene locus. The CDR3 loop spans 14 amino acids. The chain's CDR3 is CASPPYAGTNEQYF. CDR3 sequence (DNA): TGTGCCAGCCCCCCCTACGCCGGCACCAACGAGCAGTACTTC.

On this clone: The same CDR3 also results from other DNA sequences found in this sample. V and J are TRBV7-9 and TRBJ1-1; D is ambiguous. Germline-derived CDR1 and CDR2 are SEHNR and FQNEAQ (reference sequence). This CDR3 has 11 residues. The V end was cut by 2 bases, the J end by 5 bases, with 3 bases between. The CDR3 protein is CASSLTTEAFF. The DNA for the CDR3 is TGTGCCAGCAGCTTAACGACTGAAGCTTTCTTT.

This chain joins TRBV28 and TRBJ1-1; no clear D. CDR1 and CDR2 from the germline V gene are MDHEN and SYDVKM. The V end was cut by 9 bases, the J end by 12 bases, with 14 bases between. The CDR3 covers 10 residues. CDR3 protein: CASYREVPFF. The CDR3, as DNA: TGTGCCAGTTACCGGGAGGTACCTTTCTTT.

The rearrangement links TRBV5-1 to TRBJ1-2; D may be TRBD1 (6 bases). V was cut by 0 bases and J by 4 bases, with 13 bases left in between. The germline V gene has CDR1 SGHRS and CDR2 YFSETQ. This CDR3 has 15 amino acids. CDR3 in amino acids: CASSLAVGAIYGYTF. CDR3 nucleotides: TGCGCCAGCAGCTTGGCGGTGGGGGCGATCTATGGCTACACCTTC.

The chain couples TRBV27 to TRBJ2-1, with D perhaps given as TRBD1 or TRBD2 (5 bases each). The CDR3 extends over 12 amino acids. V was clipped by 5 bases and J by 10 bases, with 12 bases between them. CDR1 and CDR2 (germline): MNHEY, SMNVEV (reference sequence). The CDR3 is CASSQRGREQFF. The CDR3 nucleotides are TGTGCCAGCAGTCAGAGGGGTCGGGAGCAGTTCTTC.

The chain employs TRBV2 and TRBJ2-7; TRBD2 is a possible D gene (6 bases). V was shortened by 3 bases and J by 0 bases, with 15 bases between the two germline ends. Germline lookup yields CDR1 SNHLY and CDR2 FYNNEI. The CDR3 extends over 16 amino acids. CDR3 amino acids: CASSDPGRGSSYEQYF. CDR3 nucleotide sequence: TGTGCCAGCAGTGACCCCGGTCGGGGGAGCTCCTACGAGCAGTACTTC.

V is TRBV27 and J is TRBJ2-7, with 9 bases matching TRBD1. The germline CDR1 and CDR2 sequences are MNHEY and SMNVEV (reference sequence). V shed 6 bases and J 1 base; nucleotides not matched to a gene: 7. CDR3 length equals 15 residues. CDR3 sequence: CASSAQGARSYEQYF. CDR3 in DNA: TGTGCCAGCAGCGCACAGGGGGCGCGATCCTACGAGCAGTACTTC.

The chain combines TRBV13 with TRBJ2-7; 9 positions match TRBD2. The CDR3 is 15 amino acids. The germline gives CDR1 PRHDT, CDR2 FYEKMQ (reference sequence). V was pared by 4 bases and J by 6 bases, with 10 bases of the junction left unmatched. The CDR3 DNA sequence: TGTGCCAGCAGCTCCACGGCGGGAGGGCCACCCGAGCAGTACTTC. It specifies CASSSTAGGPPEQYF.

This chain joins TRBV11-2 and TRBJ1-1, with 8 bases identical to TRBD1. This CDR3 has 13 residues. With 5 bases clipped from V and 4 bases from J, the junction kept 3 bases outside the gene matches. Germline V gene data show CDR1 as SGHAT and CDR2 as FQNNGV. CDR3 DNA sequence: TGTGCCAGCAGCGTGGACAGGGCCACTGAAGCTTTCTTT. The encoded protein is CASSVDRATEAFF.

This chain joins TRBV6-7 and TRBJ2-2; D might be TRBD2 (7 bases). TRBV6-7 is designated an ORF whose function remains uncertain. This CDR3 contains 17 residues. V shed 0 bases and J shed 1 base, with 12 bases lying between them. The CDR3 here is CASSYSIGGLNTGELFF. CDR3 bases: TGTGCCAGCAGTTACTCGATCGGGGGGCTGAACACCGGGGAGCTGTTTTTT.

Regarding this clone: This same CDR3 is encoded by further DNA sequences in the sample. This chain joins TRBV9 and TRBJ2-1, with unresolved D. V was clipped by 0 bases and J by 1 base, with 8 bases between them. This CDR3 has 15 residues. Per germline, CDR1 SGDLS and CDR2 YYNGEE. The CDR3 coding sequence is TGTGCCAGCAGCGTAGGGTTTCCTTCCTACAATGAGCAGTTCTTC. The encoded protein is CASSVGFPSYNEQFF.

This clone was counted a single time. The rearrangement uses TRBV29-1 and TRBJ2-5, with unresolved D. Trimming stripped 7 bases from V and 4 bases from J, with 13 bases between. The CDR3 spans 12 residues. Germline CDR1 reads SQVTM; CDR2 reads ANQGSEA. In nucleotides, the CDR3 is TGCAGCGCCTTAGGGTTGACAGAGACCCAGTACTTC. Translation: CSALGLTETQYF.

V and J are TRBV6-1 and TRBJ2-7; weak D call: TRBD2 (5 bases). In germline, CDR1 is MNHNS, CDR2 SASEGT. The length of the CDR3 is 14 residues. Between the trimmed V and J ends, which lost 4 bases and 3 bases, there was a span of 13 bases. The CDR3 coding sequence is TGTGCCAGCAGTGGGAGGACTCGGAACTACGAGCAGTACTTC. Its protein is CASSGRTRNYEQYF.

The V and J genes are TRBV7-9 and TRBJ2-1; 9 nucleotides line up with TRBD2. The CDR3 extends over 15 amino acids. Germline trimming cut 2 bases from V and 6 bases from J; bases unmatched to any gene: 5. The germline CDR1 and CDR2 sequences are SEHNR and FQNEAQ (reference sequence). The CDR3 region has the DNA TGTGCCAGCAGCTTAAAGCGGGAGGTCGGCAATGAGCAGTTCTTC. Translating it yields CASSLKREVGNEQFF. Variable domain in full (rest from reference TRBV7-9 and TRBJ2-1): DTGVSQNPRHKITKRGQNVTFRCDPISEHNRLYWYRQTLGQGPEFLTYFQNEAQLEKSRLLSDRFSAERPKGSFSTLEIQRTEQGDSAMYLCASSLKREVGNEQFFGPGTRLTVL.

V is TRBV7-2 and J is TRBJ2-1, with 9 bases lining up with TRBD1. This CDR3 comprises 16 residues. Germline CDR1 reads SGHTA; CDR2 reads FQGNSA. V gave up 2 bases and J gave up 6 bases; unmatched junction bases: 8. The CDR3 nucleotides are TGTGCCAGCAGCTTATACGGGACAGGGACGGCCAATGAGCAGTTCTTC. Translation: CASSLYGTGTANEQFF.

This sequence joins TRBV28 and TRBJ1-5; D possibly corresponds to TRBD1 (6 bases). The V end lost 4 bases, the J end lost 0 bases, and 19 bases lay between the germline ends. CDR1 and CDR2 (germline): MDHEN, SYDVKM. The CDR3 consists of 18 residues. CDR3 loop: CASSSDARTAYSNQPQHF. Here the CDR3 DNA reads TGTGCCAGCAGTTCCGACGCGAGGACAGCATATAGCAATCAGCCCCAGCATTTT. Together with reference TRBV28 and TRBJ1-5, the CDR3 gives the full variable domain: DVKVTQSSRYLVKRTGEKVFLECVQDMDHENMFWYRQDPGLGLRLIYFSYDVKMKEKGDIPEGYSVSREKKERFSLILESASTNQTSMYLCASSSDARTAYSNQPQHFGDGTRLSIL.